What follows is one T cell receptor (beta chain) and its context. The germline CDR1 and CDR2 sequences are PRHDT and FYEKMQ (reference sequence). This CDR3 contains 15 residues. V lost 2 bases and J 9 bases, leaving 17 bases between the germline ends. This record comes from a study of blood T cell repertoires in COVID-19. Across the study: Acute-phase and convalescent COVID-19 samples originated in the United States, Italy and Spain.

Study processing details: The assay estimated nucleated cells by amplifying reference gene primers. Produced via immunoSEQ multiplex PCR; TCRdb's table is partial and in-frame only. The V and J calls and clone size were taken over from that table, and D and trimming were inferred from the DNA. The table lists some 190,000 clones, 70% to 85% of them singletons. The sequence was collected from a woman at least 80 years old with COVID-19, enrolled during active disease. This chain links TRBV13 with TRBJ2-1; tentatively, D is TRBD2 (6 bases). Sequenced material: peripheral blood. The CDR3 sequence: CASSLRARGSGEQFF. CDR3 bases: TGTGCCAGCAGCTTAAGGGCACGGGGGTCTGGTGAGCAGTTCTTC.